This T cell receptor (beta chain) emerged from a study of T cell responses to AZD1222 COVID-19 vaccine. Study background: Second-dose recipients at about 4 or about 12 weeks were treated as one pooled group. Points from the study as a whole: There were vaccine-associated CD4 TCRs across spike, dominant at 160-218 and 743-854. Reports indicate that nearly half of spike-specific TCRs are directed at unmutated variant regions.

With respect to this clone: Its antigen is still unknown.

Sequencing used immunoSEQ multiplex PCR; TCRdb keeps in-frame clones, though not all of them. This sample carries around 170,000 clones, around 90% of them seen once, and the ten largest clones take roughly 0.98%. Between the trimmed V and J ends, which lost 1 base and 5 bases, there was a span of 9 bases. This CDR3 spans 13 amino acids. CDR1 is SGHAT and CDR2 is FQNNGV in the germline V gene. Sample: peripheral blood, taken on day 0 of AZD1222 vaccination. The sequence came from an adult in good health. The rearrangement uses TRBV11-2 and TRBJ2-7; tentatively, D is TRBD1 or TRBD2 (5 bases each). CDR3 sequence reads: CASSLGLGDEQYF. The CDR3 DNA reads TGTGCCAGCAGCTTAGGGTTGGGGGACGAGCAGTACTTC.